These T cell receptor beta chains were read from a single sample in a study of blood T cells in healthy people across ages. TCRdb re-called the 5' RACE reads through MiXCR, storing one row per CDR3 protein. The sample yields about 1.1 million distinct CDR3 sequences, less than 45% seen once. The specimen was blood. These receptors originate from a young man in good health. The CDR3 runs from the conserved cysteine through the conserved F or W. D genes are given only for firm matches. For some rows the clone size is stated as once, few or many, or as a class when expanded; others skip it.

>few|TRBV5-1|TRBJ2-7|NA
CASSLDPDSYEQYF
TGCGCCAGCAGCTTGGATCCAGATTCCTACGAGCAGTACTTC
>NA|TRBV5-1|TRBJ2-7|TRBD2
CASRDSGGSSYEQYF
TGCGCCAGCCGTGATAGCGGGGGATCCTCCTACGAGCAGTACTTC
>few|TRBV20-1|TRBJ1-1|NA
CSATPQVNTEAFF
TGCAGTGCCACGCCCCAGGTGAACACTGAAGCTTTCTTT
>NA|TRBV4-2|TRBJ1-5|NA
CASSLDSGGYSNQPQHF
TGTGCCAGCAGCCTGGACAGCGGAGGATATAGCAATCAGCCCCAGCATTTT
>few|TRBV4-1|TRBJ2-5|NA
CASSQENRGEETQYF
TGCGCCAGCAGCCAAGAGAATAGAGGCGAAGAGACCCAGTACTTC
>NA|TRBV4-3|TRBJ1-1|NA
CAGSRNHRSNTEAFF
TGCGCCGGCAGCCGAAACCATCGCAGCAACACTGAAGCTTTCTTT
>NA|TRBV20-1|TRBJ1-1|NA
CSAIWGTEAFF
TGCAGTGCCATTTGGGGCACTGAAGCTTTCTTT
>NA|TRBV20-1|TRBJ2-5|TRBD1
CSARVGGQGKETQYF
TGCAGTGCCCGAGTCGGGGGACAGGGAAAAGAGACCCAGTACTTC
>few|TRBV12-3/TRBV12-4|TRBJ1-1|NA
CASTAGVASLNTEAFF
TGTGCCAGCACCGCAGGGGTCGCCTCTCTGAACACTGAAGCTTTCTTT
>NA|TRBV9|TRBJ2-3|NA
CASSVTLYTDTQYF
TGTGCCAGCAGCGTAACGTTATACACAGATACGCAGTATTTT
>few|TRBV11-2|TRBJ1-1|TRBD1
CASSLYRDREAFF
TGTGCCAGCAGCTTATACCGGGACAGGGAAGCTTTCTTT
>NA|TRBV6-5|TRBJ1-1|NA
CASSHQGRNTEAFF
TGTGCCAGCAGTCACCAGGGAAGGAACACTGAAGCTTTCTTT
>NA|TRBV20-1|TRBJ1-2|TRBD1
CSASRQGPYSLYGYTF
TGCAGTGCTAGTCGACAGGGGCCTTACTCACTCTATGGCTACACCTTC
>few|TRBV5-5|TRBJ2-3|TRBD1
CASSLRDRGQRTDTQYF
TGTGCCAGCAGCTTGAGGGACAGGGGTCAGCGGACAGATACGCAGTATTTT
>NA|TRBV11-2|TRBJ2-1|NA
CASSSSPRYNEQFF
TGTGCCAGCTCATCCTCTCCCCGCTACAATGAGCAGTTCTTC
>NA|TRBV9|TRBJ2-3|NA
CASSVAPPDSLKSTDTQYF
TGTGCCAGCAGCGTAGCTCCCCCTGACAGTCTAAAAAGCACAGATACGCAGTATTTT
>few|TRBV28|TRBJ1-5|NA
CASGLGSQPQHF
TGTGCCAGCGGACTGGGGAGTCAGCCCCAGCATTTT
>NA|TRBV20-1|TRBJ1-1|NA
CSAFGAGMNTEAFF
TGCAGTGCCTTCGGTGCGGGAATGAACACTGAAGCTTTCTTT
>NA|TRBV10-2|TRBJ2-3|NA
CATSRGLDTQYF
TGCGCCACTTCAAGGGGTTTGGATACGCAGTATTTT
>NA|TRBV3-1|TRBJ1-1|TRBD1
CASSQVTGENTEAFF
TGTGCCAGCAGCCAAGTGACAGGGGAGAACACTGAAGCTTTCTTT
>NA|TRBV20-1|TRBJ1-5|NA
CSAREGVYHQPQHF
TGCAGTGCTAGAGAAGGGGTATACCATCAGCCCCAGCATTTT
>few|TRBV7-3|TRBJ1-1|NA
CASSSTGPNTEAFF
TGTGCCAGCAGCTCCACAGGACCTAACACTGAAGCTTTCTTT
>NA|TRBV4-2|TRBJ2-7|NA
CASSQDAASKAYEQYF
TGTGCCAGCAGCCAAGATGCGGCTAGTAAGGCCTACGAGCAGTACTTC
>NA|TRBV20-1|TRBJ2-7|TRBD1
CSANGWTGDPRSQYF
TGCAGTGCCAACGGTTGGACAGGGGACCCGAGGTCCCAGTACTTC
>NA|TRBV2|TRBJ2-3|NA
CASSEPHRGGADTQYF
TGTGCCAGCAGTGAACCCCACAGGGGAGGGGCAGATACGCAGTATTTT
>few|TRBV18|TRBJ1-2|TRBD1
CASSPGTGIRSYGYTF
TGTGCCAGCTCGCCCGGGACAGGGATTAGGAGCTATGGCTACACCTTC
>few|TRBV6-5|TRBJ2-1|NA
CASSYSLVNEQFF
TGTGCCAGCAGTTACTCATTGGTCAATGAGCAGTTCTTC
>few|TRBV18|TRBJ2-3|NA
CASSPPARGTQYF
TGTGCCAGCTCACCACCGGCAAGGGGGACGCAGTATTTT
>few|TRBV18|TRBJ1-1|TRBD1
CASSPWTGQGGEAFF
TGTGCCAGCTCACCCTGGACGGGACAGGGTGGTGAAGCTTTCTTT
>once|TRBV9|TRBJ1-2|TRBD1
CASSPRQGFGYTF
TGTGCCAGCAGCCCCCGACAGGGGTTTGGCTACACCTTC
>NA|TRBV12-3/TRBV12-4|TRBJ1-5|TRBD1
CASSRTGADQPQHF
TGTGCCAGCAGTCGTACAGGGGCGGATCAGCCCCAGCATTTT
>NA|TRBV20-1|TRBJ2-5|TRBD2
CSARLAGGPGEQYF
TGCAGTGCTAGACTGGCGGGGGGGCCTGGTGAGCAGTACTTC
>few|TRBV29-1|TRBJ1-3|TRBD1
CSVSDRGHGNTIYF
TGCAGCGTTTCGGACAGGGGACATGGAAACACCATATATTTT
>few|TRBV4-2|TRBJ1-2|NA
CASSQFRDNYGYTF
TGTGCCAGCAGCCAATTCCGGGACAACTATGGCTACACCTTC
>many|TRBV6-1|TRBJ2-1|TRBD1
CASSPPGQGDEQFF
TGTGCCAGCAGTCCGCCGGGACAGGGCGATGAGCAGTTCTTC
>many|TRBV12-3/TRBV12-4|TRBJ1-4|NA
CASRGIGEKLFF
TGTGCCAGCAGGGGGATAGGTGAAAAACTGTTTTTT
>NA|TRBV27|TRBJ2-1|NA
CASSVSKNNEQFF
TGTGCCAGCAGTGTATCCAAAAACAATGAGCAGTTCTTC
>NA|TRBV7-9|TRBJ1-1|NA
CASSGQTGTGNTEAFF
TGTGCCAGCAGCGGGCAAACAGGGACGGGGAACACTGAAGCTTTCTTT
>few|TRBV20-1|TRBJ1-2|TRBD1
CSARDPGTAYGYTF
TGCAGTGCTAGAGACCCCGGGACAGCTTATGGCTACACCTTC
>few|TRBV10-3|TRBJ1-1|NA
CAITGAMNTEAFF
TGTGCCATCACAGGGGCCATGAACACTGAAGCTTTCTTT
>NA|TRBV20-1|TRBJ2-4|NA
CSASIADENIQYF
TGCAGTGCTAGTATAGCGGATGAAAACATTCAGTACTTC
>NA|TRBV20-1|TRBJ2-1|NA
CSARDHRARDYNEQFF
TGCAGTGCTAGAGATCACAGGGCCCGGGACTACAATGAGCAGTTCTTC
>NA|TRBV7-9|TRBJ1-4|NA
CASSLMGVPTNEKLFF
TGTGCCAGCAGCTTAATGGGCGTCCCAACTAATGAAAAACTGTTTTTT
>NA|TRBV28|TRBJ2-2|NA
CASSSNRDSGELFF
TGTGCCAGCAGTTCAAACAGGGATAGCGGGGAGCTGTTTTTT
>NA|TRBV4-2|TRBJ2-7|NA
CASSQRTEKQYF
TGTGCCAGCAGCCAAAGGACAGAAAAGCAGTACTTC
>NA|TRBV29-1|TRBJ1-2|NA
CSVAGTTGYGYTF
TGCAGCGTTGCGGGTACCACAGGGTATGGCTACACCTTC
>NA|TRBV10-3|TRBJ2-7|NA
CAISERGSEGEQYF
TGTGCCATCAGTGAGCGTGGTTCTGAGGGAGAGCAGTACTTC
>NA|TRBV20-1|TRBJ2-5|TRBD2
CNARVSGSYAQETQYF
TGCAATGCTAGGGTTAGCGGGAGCTACGCCCAAGAGACCCAGTACTTC
>NA|TRBV27|TRBJ1-2|TRBD1
CASSWRQGYGYTF
TGTGCCAGCAGTTGGCGACAGGGCTATGGCTACACCTTC
>NA|TRBV12-3/TRBV12-4|TRBJ2-6|NA
CASSFQGLPSGANVLTF
TGTGCCAGCAGTTTCCAGGGTCTCCCCTCTGGGGCCAACGTCCTGACTTTC
>NA|TRBV6-6|TRBJ2-7|NA
CASSYSRGVEQYF
TGTGCCAGCAGTTACTCGAGGGGGGTCGAGCAGTACTTC